Here is one T cell receptor beta chain with its context. This sample was taken from a study of radiation and T cells in renal cell carcinoma. TCRdb's table, derived via immunoSEQ multiplex PCR, lists solely in-frame clones and lacks some. The sample consists of more than 140,000 clones, approximately 82% of them appearing once. The CDR3 extends over 16 amino acids. Germline assignment: CDR1 MNHEY and CDR2 SMNVEV (reference sequence). V gave up 3 bases and J gave up 3 bases; unmatched junction bases: 10. The time point denotes: baseline pretreatment blood. Treatment meaning: 15 Gy SBRT to primary tumor, nephrectomy 4 weeks later.

The chain joins TRBV27 to TRBJ2-7, with 8 nucleotides matching TRBD1. The material sequenced was blood, taken from a patient whose treatment included radiotherapy and nephrectomy. The clonotype originates from a woman aged 50 to 65 with renal cell carcinoma. CDR3 residues: CASSFDGQGKGYEQYF. CDR3 coding DNA: TGTGCCAGCAGTTTTGATGGACAGGGCAAAGGCTACGAGCAGTACTTC.